Listed below are T cell receptor beta chains from one sample, sequenced in a study of blood T cell repertoires in COVID-19. Method: immunoSEQ multiplex PCR; TCRdb's copy keeps in-frame clones and lacks some. Among more than 200,000 clones listed, 65% to 90% were seen once. Specimen: peripheral blood. All receptors come from a man older than 75 with acute or convalescent COVID-19. CDR3s include the opening cysteine and the closing phenylalanine or tryptophan. D genes are given only for firm matches. Rows give clone size only sometimes, using once, few, many, or a class for an expanded clone.

V,size,J,D,DNA,CDR3
TRBV2,NA,TRBJ1-4,NA,TGTGCCAGCAGGGTAGGGGTCCGGGAAAAACTGTTTTTT,CASRVGVREKLFF
TRBV19,NA,TRBJ1-3,NA,TGTGCCAGTATGGCACAGAGCTCTGGAAACACCATATATTTT,CASMAQSSGNTIYF
TRBV5-6,NA,TRBJ2-7,NA,TGTGCCAGCAGCTTGGCCATTACAGGATATGACGAGCAGTACTTC,CASSLAITGYDEQYF
TRBV28,NA,TRBJ1-4,NA,TGTGCCAGCAGGACTCAAGGGGCCGTTAATGAAAAACTGTTTTTT,CASRTQGAVNEKLFF
TRBV21-1,NA,TRBJ1-5,NA,TGTGCCATCAGACATTGCAATCAGCCCCAGCATTTT,CAIRHCNQPQHF
TRBV6-5,NA,TRBJ2-1,NA,TGTGCCAGCAGCAATACGGGACTCTACTACAATGAGCAGTTCTTC,CASSNTGLYYNEQFF
TRBV19,NA,TRBJ2-2,NA,TGTGCCAGTCTGGGCAGCTGGACCGGGGAGCTGTTTTTT,CASLGSWTGELFF
TRBV5-1,NA,TRBJ2-1,TRBD2,TGCGCCAGCAGCGGGGGGACTAGTTTCTACAATGAGCAGTTCTTC,CASSGGTSFYNEQFF
TRBV7-7,few,TRBJ2-6,NA,TGTGCTAGCAGCTTAGACAGAAACTCTGGGGCCAACGTCCTGACTTTC,CASSLDRNSGANVLTF
TRBV10-2,NA,TRBJ1-1,TRBD1,TGCGCCAGCAGAACAGGGGTGAACACTGAAGCTTTCTTT,CASRTGVNTEAFF
TRBV6-6,NA,TRBJ2-3,TRBD1,TGTGCCAGCAGTAATACCGGGACAGGGGCATATACGCAGTATTTT,CASSNTGTGAYTQYF
TRBV5-1,once,TRBJ2-7,NA,TGCGCCAGCAGCTTGCGGGTCCTATCCTACGAGCAGTACTTC,CASSLRVLSYEQYF
TRBV7-9,NA,TRBJ1-2,TRBD1,TGTGCCAGCAGCCTAGCAGGGGGCAGTGGCTACACCTTC,CASSLAGGSGYTF
TRBV6-5,NA,TRBJ2-4,TRBD1,TGTGCCAGCAGCCGCGAGGGGGCCGCCAAAAACATTCAGTACTTC,CASSREGAAKNIQYF
TRBV5-3,NA,TRBJ1-5,TRBD1,TGTGCCACCTGGGGACAGCTACTACCGTATAGCAATCAGCCCCAGCATTTT,CATWGQLLPYSNQPQHF
TRBV4-3,few,TRBJ2-2,TRBD1,TGCGCCAGCAGCCCGGGGACAGACACCGGGGAGCTGTTTTTT,CASSPGTDTGELFF
TRBV9,NA,TRBJ2-7,NA,TGTGCCAGCAGCGTAGCTCTAGGGGGAAACTACGAGCAGTACTTC,CASSVALGGNYEQYF
TRBV27,NA,TRBJ2-7,NA,TGTGCCAGCAGTCTCAGCGGGCAGTCCTACGAGCAGTACTTC,CASSLSGQSYEQYF
TRBV7-2,NA,TRBJ2-6,NA,TGTGCCAGCAGCCCAAGTTTACATACCTCTGGGGCCAACGTCCTGACTTTC,CASSPSLHTSGANVLTF
TRBV19,few,TRBJ2-2,NA,TGTGCCAGTACCCAGAACACCGGGGAGCTGTTTTTT,CASTQNTGELFF
TRBV29-1,NA,TRBJ1-1,NA,TGCAGCGTCCGTGGGCTTCCGGACACTGAAGCTTTCTTT,CSVRGLPDTEAFF
TRBV30,NA,TRBJ2-3,TRBD1,TGTGCCTGGCGCAATCGCCGGGACAGAGGCACAGATACGCAGTATTTT,CAWRNRRDRGTDTQYF
TRBV9,few,TRBJ2-1,TRBD2,TGTGCCAGCAGCGTAGCGACTAGCGGGAGGAATGAGCAGTTCTTC,CASSVATSGRNEQFF
TRBV28,NA,TRBJ1-2,TRBD1,TGTGCCAGCAGTTTAACCGGGACAGGGGGCATCAACTATGGCTACACCTTC,CASSLTGTGGINYGYTF
TRBV19,once,TRBJ1-1,NA,TGTGCCAGTAGTCCAACTCCCCCTCCAGGGAACACTGAAGCTTTCTTT,CASSPTPPPGNTEAFF
TRBV5-1,NA,TRBJ2-3,NA,TGCGCCAGCAGCTTGGCATCCAACACAGATACGCAGTATTTT,CASSLASNTDTQYF
TRBV29-1,NA,TRBJ2-3,TRBD2,TGCAGCGTGTTGGGGACTAGCGGGAGGGCGGGGGATACGCAGTATTTT,CSVLGTSGRAGDTQYF
TRBV12-3/TRBV12-4,NA,TRBJ2-7,NA,TGTGCCAGCAGCCTCTTCTACGAGCAGTACTTC,CASSLFYEQYF
TRBV7-9,NA,TRBJ2-5,TRBD1,TGTGCCAGCACCCGTACCGCAACCGGGACAGGGGGCTCTGGGACCCAGTACTTC,CASTRTATGTGGSGTQYF
TRBV19,NA,TRBJ1-4,TRBD1,TGTGCCAGTAATTCCGGGACAGGCGGGGAAAAACTGTTTTTT,CASNSGTGGEKLFF
TRBV6-5,NA,TRBJ1-1,NA,TGTGCCAGCACCCCGTTAGGAGGGACCCAAGCTTTCTTT,CASTPLGGTQAFF
TRBV18,NA,TRBJ2-7,TRBD2,TGTGCCAGCTCACCACGTCCGCGGGAGAGGAGCTACGAGCAGTACTTC,CASSPRPRERSYEQYF
TRBV27,once,TRBJ2-3,TRBD2,TGTGCCAGCAGTTTTCGGCTAGCGGGACGAGCCCGGAGCACAGATACGCAGTATTTT,CASSFRLAGRARSTDTQYF
TRBV20-1,NA,TRBJ1-6,NA,TGCAGTGCTAGAGATCAACAGGTGGTCCACTTT,CSARDQQVVHF
TRBV27,NA,TRBJ2-6,NA,TGTGCCAGCAGGCAACTAGTCTCTGGGGCCAACGTCCTGACTTTC,CASRQLVSGANVLTF
TRBV11-3,NA,TRBJ2-5,TRBD1,TGTGCCAGCAGCGCGAGGGCGGGGACAGGGCCCCAAGAGACCCAGTACTTC,CASSARAGTGPQETQYF
TRBV28,NA,TRBJ1-6,NA,TGTGCCAGCAGTACCAGACAGCTTTCACCCCTCCACTTT,CASSTRQLSPLHF
TRBV7-9,NA,TRBJ2-2,NA,TGTGCCAGCAGCTCAACCCCTCTAGCGTTCACCGGGGAGCTGTTTTTT,CASSSTPLAFTGELFF
TRBV7-7,NA,TRBJ1-5,NA,TGTGCTAGTATCAGCGGCAATCAGCCCCAGCATTTT,CASISGNQPQHF
TRBV19,NA,TRBJ1-6,TRBD1,TGTGCCTCTAGGGGCAGGGGGAGCTCCTATAATTCACCCCTCCACTTT,CASRGRGSSYNSPLHF
TRBV5-1,NA,TRBJ2-7,TRBD2,TGCGCCAGCACGCTGGGAGGGGTCCGCGAGCAGTACTTC,CASTLGGVREQYF
TRBV7-2,NA,TRBJ1-5,NA,TGTGCCAGCAGTCCTCAGGGTCGGGGCAATCAGCCCCAGCATTTT,CASSPQGRGNQPQHF
TRBV27,NA,TRBJ1-5,TRBD1,TGTGCCAGCGGCCTGGCACAGGGGAACAATCAGCCCCAGCATTTT,CASGLAQGNNQPQHF
TRBV3-1/TRBV3-2,NA,TRBJ1-2,NA,TGTGCCAGCTGGGACTTTTCGGGCTACACCTTC,CASWDFSGYTF
TRBV6-5,NA,TRBJ1-6,TRBD1,TGTGCCAGCAGTTCGACAGGGGTGGAAACTTCTAGGCCCCTCCACTTT,CASSSTGVETSRPLHF
TRBV6-6,few,TRBJ2-1,NA,TGTGCCAGCACAGGCCTCTGGAATGAGCAGTTCTTC,CASTGLWNEQFF
TRBV5-1,once,TRBJ2-7,TRBD1,TGCGCCAGCAGCAAGGACAGGGTCCACGAGCAGTACTTC,CASSKDRVHEQYF
TRBV27,NA,TRBJ2-5,TRBD1,TGTGCCAGCAGTTTCCTCGGACAGGGGGGAGAGACCCAGTACTTC,CASSFLGQGGETQYF
TRBV28,NA,TRBJ2-2,NA,TGTGCCAGCACGAAACAGTTGGAGCTGTTTTTT,CASTKQLELFF